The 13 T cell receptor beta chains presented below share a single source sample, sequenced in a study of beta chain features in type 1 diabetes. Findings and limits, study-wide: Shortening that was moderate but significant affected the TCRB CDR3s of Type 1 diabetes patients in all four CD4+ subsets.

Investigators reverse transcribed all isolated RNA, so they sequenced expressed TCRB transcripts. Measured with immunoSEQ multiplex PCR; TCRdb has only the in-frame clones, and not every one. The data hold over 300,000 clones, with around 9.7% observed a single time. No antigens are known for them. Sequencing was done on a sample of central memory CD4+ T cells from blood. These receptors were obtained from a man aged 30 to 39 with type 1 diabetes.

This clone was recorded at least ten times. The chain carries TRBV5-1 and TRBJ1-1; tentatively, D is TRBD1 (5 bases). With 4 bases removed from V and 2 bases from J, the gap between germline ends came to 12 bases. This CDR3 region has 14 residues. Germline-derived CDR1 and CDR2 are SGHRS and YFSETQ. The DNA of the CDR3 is TGCGCCAGCAGCATGGACACGTTCAACACTGAAGCTTTCTTT. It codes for CASSMDTFNTEAFF.

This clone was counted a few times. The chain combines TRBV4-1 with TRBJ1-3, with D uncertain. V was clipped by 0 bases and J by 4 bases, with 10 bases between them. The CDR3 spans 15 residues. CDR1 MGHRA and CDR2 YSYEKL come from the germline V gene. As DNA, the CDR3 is TGCGCCAGCAGCCAAGATCGCTCGGGGGGAAACACCATATATTTT. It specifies CASSQDRSGGNTIYF.

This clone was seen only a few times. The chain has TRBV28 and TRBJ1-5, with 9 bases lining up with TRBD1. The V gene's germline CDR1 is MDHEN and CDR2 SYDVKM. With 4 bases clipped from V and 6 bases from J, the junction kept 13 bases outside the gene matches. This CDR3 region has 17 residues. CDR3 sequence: CASSYLGDREDSQPQHF. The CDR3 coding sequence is TGTGCCAGCAGTTATTTAGGGGACAGGGAGGACTCTCAGCCCCAGCATTTT.

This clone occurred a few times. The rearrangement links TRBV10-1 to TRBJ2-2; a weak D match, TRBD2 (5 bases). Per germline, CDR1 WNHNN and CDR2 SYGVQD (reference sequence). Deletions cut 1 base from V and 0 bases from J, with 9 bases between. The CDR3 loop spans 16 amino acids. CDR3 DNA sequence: TGCGCCAGCAGTGAGTACGGAGGAGCGAACACCGGGGAGCTGTTTTTT. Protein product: CASSEYGGANTGELFF.

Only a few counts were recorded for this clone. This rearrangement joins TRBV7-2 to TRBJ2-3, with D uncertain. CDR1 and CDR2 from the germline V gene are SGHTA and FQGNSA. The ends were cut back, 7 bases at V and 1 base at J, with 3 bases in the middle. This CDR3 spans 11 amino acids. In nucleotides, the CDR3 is TGTGCCAGCACGGGCACAGATACGCAGTATTTT. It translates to CASTGTDTQYF.

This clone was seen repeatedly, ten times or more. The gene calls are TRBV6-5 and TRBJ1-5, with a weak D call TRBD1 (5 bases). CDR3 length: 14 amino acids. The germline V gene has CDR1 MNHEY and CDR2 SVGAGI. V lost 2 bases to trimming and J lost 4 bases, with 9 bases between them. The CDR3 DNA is TGTGCCAGCAGTTACGAGAGGGGAAATCAGCCCCAGCATTTT. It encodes CASSYERGNQPQHF.

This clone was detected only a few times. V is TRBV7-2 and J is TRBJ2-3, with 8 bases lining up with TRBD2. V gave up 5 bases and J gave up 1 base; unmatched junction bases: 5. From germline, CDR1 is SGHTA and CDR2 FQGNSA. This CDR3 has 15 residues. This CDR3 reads CASSQGLEGTDTQYF. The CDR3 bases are TGTGCCAGCAGCCAGGGACTAGAGGGCACAGATACGCAGTATTTT.

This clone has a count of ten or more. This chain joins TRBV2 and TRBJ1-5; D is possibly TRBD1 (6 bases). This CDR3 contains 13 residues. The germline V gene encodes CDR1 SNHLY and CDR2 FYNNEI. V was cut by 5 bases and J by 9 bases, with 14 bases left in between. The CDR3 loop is CASSRGGERPQHF. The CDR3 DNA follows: TGTGCCAGCAGTAGGGGGGGGGAGCGGCCCCAGCATTTT.

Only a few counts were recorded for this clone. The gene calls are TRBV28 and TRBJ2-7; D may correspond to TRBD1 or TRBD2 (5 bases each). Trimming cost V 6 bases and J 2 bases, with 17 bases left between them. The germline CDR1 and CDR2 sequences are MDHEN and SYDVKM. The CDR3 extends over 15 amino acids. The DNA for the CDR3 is TGTGCCAGCAGCCCGCTGTTGGGGGTTGCCTACGAGCAGTACTTC. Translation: CASSPLLGVAYEQYF.

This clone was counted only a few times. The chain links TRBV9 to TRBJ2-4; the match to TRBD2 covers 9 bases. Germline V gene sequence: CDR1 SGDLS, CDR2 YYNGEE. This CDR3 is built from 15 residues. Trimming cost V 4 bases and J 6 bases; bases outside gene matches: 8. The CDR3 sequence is CASSQSGGSGNIQYF. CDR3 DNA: TGTGCCAGCAGCCAAAGCGGGGGGTCCGGAAACATTCAGTACTTC.

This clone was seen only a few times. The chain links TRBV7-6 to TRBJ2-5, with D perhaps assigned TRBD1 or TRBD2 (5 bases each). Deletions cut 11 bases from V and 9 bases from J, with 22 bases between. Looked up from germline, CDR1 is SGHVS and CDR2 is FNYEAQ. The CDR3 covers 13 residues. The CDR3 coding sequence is TGTGCCGGTAGCGAGGACCACGGCAGGGCCCAGTACTTC. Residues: CAGSEDHGRAQYF. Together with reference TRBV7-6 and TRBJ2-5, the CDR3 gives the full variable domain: GAGVSQSPRYKVTKRGQDVALRCDPISGHVSLYWYRQALGQGPEFLTYFNYEAQQDKSGLPNDRFSAERPEGSISTLTIQRTEQRDSAMYRCAGSEDHGRAQYFGPGTRLLVL.

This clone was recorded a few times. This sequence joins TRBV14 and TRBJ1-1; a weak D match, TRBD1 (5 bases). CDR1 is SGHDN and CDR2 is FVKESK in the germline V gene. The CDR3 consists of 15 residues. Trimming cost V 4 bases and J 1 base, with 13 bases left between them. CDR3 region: CASSPRPGENTEAFF. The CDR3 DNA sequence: TGTGCCAGCAGCCCCCGACCGGGGGAGAACACTGAAGCTTTCTTT.

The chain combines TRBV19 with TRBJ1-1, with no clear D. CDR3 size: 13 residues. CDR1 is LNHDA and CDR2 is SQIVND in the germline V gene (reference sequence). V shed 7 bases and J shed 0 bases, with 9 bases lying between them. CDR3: CASIGFVNTEAFF. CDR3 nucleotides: TGTGCCAGTATTGGGTTCGTGAACACTGAAGCTTTCTTT.